This paragraph covers one TCR beta chain sequence. The entry originates in a study of blood T cell repertoires in COVID-19. The germline V gene encodes CDR1 KGHSH and CDR2 LQKENI. The CDR3 has 15 residues. Trimming cost V 2 bases and J 3 bases, with 11 bases left between them. Profiled with immunoSEQ multiplex PCR; TCRdb holds only in-frame clones, not every one. The repertoire holds over 70,000 clones, roughly 80% seen once, with about 20% in the top ten. The sample was peripheral blood. This sequence joins TRBV18 and TRBJ1-5, with a possible D match to TRBD1 (6 bases). The origin of this receptor is a man aged 70 or older who had recovered from COVID-19. The CDR3 DNA follows: TGTGCCAGCTCACCAGGACAGATCAACAATCAGCCCCAGCATTTT. Translation gives CASSPGQINNQPQHF.